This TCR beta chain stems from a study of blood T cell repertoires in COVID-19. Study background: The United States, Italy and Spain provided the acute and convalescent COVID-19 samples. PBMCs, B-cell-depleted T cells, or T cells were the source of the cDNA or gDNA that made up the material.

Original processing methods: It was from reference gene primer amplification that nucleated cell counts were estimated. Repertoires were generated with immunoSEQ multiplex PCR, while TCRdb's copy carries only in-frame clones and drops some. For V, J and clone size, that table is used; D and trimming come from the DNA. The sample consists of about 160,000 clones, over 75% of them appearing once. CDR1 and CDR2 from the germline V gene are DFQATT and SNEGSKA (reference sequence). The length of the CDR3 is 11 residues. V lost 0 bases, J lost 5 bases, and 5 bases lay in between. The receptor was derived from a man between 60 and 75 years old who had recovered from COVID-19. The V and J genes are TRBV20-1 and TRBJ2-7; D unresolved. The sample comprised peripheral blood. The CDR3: CSARDSDEQYF. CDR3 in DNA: TGCAGTGCTAGAGATTCGGACGAGCAGTACTTC.